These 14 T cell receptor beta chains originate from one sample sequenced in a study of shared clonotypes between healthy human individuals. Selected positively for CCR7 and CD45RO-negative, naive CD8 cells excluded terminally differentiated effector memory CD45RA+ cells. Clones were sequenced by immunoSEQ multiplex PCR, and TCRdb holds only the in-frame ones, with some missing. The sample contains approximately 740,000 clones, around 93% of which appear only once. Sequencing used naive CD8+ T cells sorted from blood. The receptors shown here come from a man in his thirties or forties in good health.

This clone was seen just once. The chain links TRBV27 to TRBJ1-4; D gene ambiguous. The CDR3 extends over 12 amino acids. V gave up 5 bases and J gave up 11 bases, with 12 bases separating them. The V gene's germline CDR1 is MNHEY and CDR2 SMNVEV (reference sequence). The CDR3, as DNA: TGTGCCAGCAGTCCAGTCGGATCGAAACTGTTTTTT. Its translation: CASSPVGSKLFF.

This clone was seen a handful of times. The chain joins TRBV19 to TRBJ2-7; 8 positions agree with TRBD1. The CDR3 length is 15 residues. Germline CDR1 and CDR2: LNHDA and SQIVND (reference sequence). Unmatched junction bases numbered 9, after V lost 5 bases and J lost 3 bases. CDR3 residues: CASSLGQGGFYEQYF. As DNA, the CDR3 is TGTGCCAGTAGTCTTGGACAGGGAGGTTTCTACGAGCAGTACTTC.

CDR3 loop: CATSSPLGYNEQFF. The CDR3 DNA follows: TGTGCCACCAGCAGCCCTCTGGGCTACAATGAGCAGTTCTTC. This chain joins TRBV15 and TRBJ2-1, with D unclear. The V gene lost 3 bases and the J gene lost 3 bases, with 9 bases spanning the gap. Germline lookup yields CDR1 LNHNV and CDR2 YYDKDF (reference sequence). The CDR3 extends over 14 amino acids.

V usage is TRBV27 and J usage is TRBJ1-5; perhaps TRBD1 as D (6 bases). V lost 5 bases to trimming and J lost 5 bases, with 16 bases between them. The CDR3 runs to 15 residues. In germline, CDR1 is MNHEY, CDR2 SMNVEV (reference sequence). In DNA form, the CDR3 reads TGTGCCAGCAGTCCGGGACACATGCCCCATCAGCCCCAGCATTTT. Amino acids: CASSPGHMPHQPQHF.

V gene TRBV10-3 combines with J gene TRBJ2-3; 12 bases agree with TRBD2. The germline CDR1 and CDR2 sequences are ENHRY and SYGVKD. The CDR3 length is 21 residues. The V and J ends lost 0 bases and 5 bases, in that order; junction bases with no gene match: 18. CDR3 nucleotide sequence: TGTGCCATCAGTGAGTCGACTCTTCGGACTAGCGGGATTCGGGTTGTAGATACGCAGTATTTT. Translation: CAISESTLRTSGIRVVDTQYF.

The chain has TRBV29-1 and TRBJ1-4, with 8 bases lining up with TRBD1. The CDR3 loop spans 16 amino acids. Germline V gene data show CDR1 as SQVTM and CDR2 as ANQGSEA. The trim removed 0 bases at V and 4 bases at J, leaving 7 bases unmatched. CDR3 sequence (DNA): TGCAGCGTTGAAGAAAGGACAGGGCGGGGTAATGAAAAACTGTTTTTT. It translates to CSVEERTGRGNEKLFF.

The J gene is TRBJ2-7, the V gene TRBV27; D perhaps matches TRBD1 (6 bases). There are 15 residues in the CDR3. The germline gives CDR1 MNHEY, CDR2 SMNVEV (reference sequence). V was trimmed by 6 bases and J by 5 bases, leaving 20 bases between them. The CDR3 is CASRPRDTILDEQYF. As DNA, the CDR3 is TGTGCCAGCAGACCCCGGGACACCATCCTAGACGAGCAGTACTTC.

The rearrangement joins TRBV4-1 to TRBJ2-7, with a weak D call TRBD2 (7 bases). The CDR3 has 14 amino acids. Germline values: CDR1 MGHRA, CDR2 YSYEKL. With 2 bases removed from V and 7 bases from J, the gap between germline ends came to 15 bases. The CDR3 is CASSQSNREGEQYF. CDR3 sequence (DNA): TGCGCCAGCAGCCAATCAAACAGGGAGGGGGAGCAGTACTTC.

The DNA for the CDR3 is TGCGCCAGCAGATCGGACTCGACTAATGAAAAACTGTTTTTT. Protein product: CASRSDSTNEKLFF. The chain is built from TRBV5-1 and TRBJ1-4, with no clear D. V was shortened by 5 bases and J by 2 bases, with 10 bases between the two germline ends. This CDR3 comprises 14 residues. Per germline, CDR1 SGHRS and CDR2 YFSETQ.

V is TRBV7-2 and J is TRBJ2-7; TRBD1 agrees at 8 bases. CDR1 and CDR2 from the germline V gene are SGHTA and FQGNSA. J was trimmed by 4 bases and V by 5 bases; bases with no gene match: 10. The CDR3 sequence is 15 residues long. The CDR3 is CASSHPDRVGYEQYF. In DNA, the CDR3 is TGTGCCAGCAGCCATCCGGACAGGGTTGGGTACGAGCAGTACTTC. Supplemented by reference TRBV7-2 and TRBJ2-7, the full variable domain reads GAGVSQSPSNKVTEKGKDVELRCDPISGHTALYWYRQSLGQGLEFLIYFQGNSAPDKSGLPSDRFSAERTGGSVSTLTIQRTQQEDSAVYLCASSHPDRVGYEQYFGPGTRLTVT.

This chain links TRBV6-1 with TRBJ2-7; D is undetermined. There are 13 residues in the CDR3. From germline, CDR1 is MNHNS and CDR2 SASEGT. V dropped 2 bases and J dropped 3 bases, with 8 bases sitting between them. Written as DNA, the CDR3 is TGTGCCAGCAGTGAAACCACCGGCTACGAGCAGTACTTC. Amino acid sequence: CASSETTGYEQYF.

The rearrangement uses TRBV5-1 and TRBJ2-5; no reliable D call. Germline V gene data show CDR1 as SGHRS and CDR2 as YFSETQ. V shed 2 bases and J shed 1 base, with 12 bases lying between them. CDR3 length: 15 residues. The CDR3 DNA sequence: TGCGCCAGCAGCTTAGAGCTTACCTCCCAAGAGACCCAGTACTTC. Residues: CASSLELTSQETQYF.

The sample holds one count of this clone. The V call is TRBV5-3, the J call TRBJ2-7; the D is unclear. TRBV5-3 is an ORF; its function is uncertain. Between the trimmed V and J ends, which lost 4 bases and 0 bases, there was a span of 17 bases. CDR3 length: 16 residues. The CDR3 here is CARSPERYPRSYEQYF. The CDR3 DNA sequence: TGTGCCAGAAGCCCAGAAAGATACCCCCGCTCCTACGAGCAGTACTTC.

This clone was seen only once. Written as DNA, the CDR3 is TGTGCCAGCAGTCCTACCAGCTCTAGCACAGATACGCAGTATTTT. Translation gives CASSPTSSSTDTQYF. The V gene is TRBV6-5, the J gene TRBJ2-3; D unresolved. Germline V gene lookup returns CDR1 MNHEY and CDR2 SVGAGI. The V end lost 5 bases, the J end lost 0 bases, and 12 bases lay between the germline ends. The CDR3 spans 15 residues.